This passage covers 21 T cell receptor beta chains from one sample sequenced in a study of molecular identifiers for immune sequencing clone quantification. TCRdb ran MiXCR on the PCR reads and lists one entry per CDR3 protein. The table shows tens of thousands of distinct CDR3 sequences, with almost 25% occurring only once. The specimen was naive CD8+ T cells from blood, with Jurkat cell RNA spiked in. The sample's subset: FACS-sorted CD8+CD4-CCR7+CD45RA+ naive T cells. The receptors shown here come from a human donor in good health. Some libraries in this study had Jurkat cell RNA spiked in.

In regard to this clonotype: A much more abundant neighbour one base away suggests this may be a read error. The J gene is TRBJ1-1, the V gene TRBV10-3, with a tentative D call TRBD1 (5 bases). CDR3 size: 13 residues. In germline, CDR1 is ENHRY, CDR2 SYGVKD. The CDR3 DNA reads TGCGCCATCAGGGAGCTTAGGGGCACTGAAGCTTTCTTT. Residues: CAIRELRGTEAFF.

This clonotype showed up many times. This chain connects TRBV12-3 or TRBV12-4 to TRBJ2-3, with 11 bases aligning to TRBD2. J lost 2 bases, V lost 6 bases, and 4 bases had no gene match. There are 15 residues in the CDR3. The CDR3: CASSTSGGYTDTQYF. The CDR3, as DNA: TGTGCCAGCAGCACTAGCGGGGGATACACAGATACGCAGTATTTT.

Points on this clonotype: This sequence may be a read error, since a much larger clone differs from it by one base. The V call is TRBV7-6, the J call TRBJ2-1; 7 bases map to TRBD2. CDR1 and CDR2 (germline): SGHVS, FNYEAQ. The junction had 11 bases not matched to a gene; V was cut back by 4 bases and J by 8 bases. The length of the CDR3 is 15 residues. For the CDR3, the DNA is TGTGCCAGCAGCTCCCTAGCGGAGACTACTCATGAGCAGTTCTTC. Translation gives CASSSLAETTHEQFF.

This clonotype was observed many times. The chain joins TRBV5-1 to TRBJ2-5; D possibly uses TRBD1 or TRBD2 (5 bases each). The CDR3 has 18 amino acids. Trimming took 1 base from V and 2 from J, leaving 21 bases between them. Germline CDR1 reads SGHRS; CDR2 reads YFSETQ. CDR3 DNA: TGCGCCAGCAGCTTGTTCCCCCAAACCGGGACCGATCAAGAGACCCAGTACTTC. Its translation is CASSLFPQTGTDQETQYF.

Notes on this clonotype: Sequence at one end of the junction differs from germline and may be a read error. CDR3: CASSDPGLSYIKYF. In DNA, the CDR3 is TGTGCCAGCAGTGACCCGGGACTGAGTTACATTAAGTACTTC. The chain links TRBV6-1 to TRBJ2-4, with D possibly matching TRBD2 (6 bases). The germline V gene has CDR1 MNHNS and CDR2 SASEGT. The CDR3 loop spans 14 amino acids.

There are many counts of this clonotype. The V and J genes are TRBV7-9 and TRBJ2-3; D gene unclear. The CDR3 runs to 12 residues. V lost 1 base and J 9 bases, leaving 8 bases between the germline ends. Germline V gene sequence: CDR1 SEHNR, CDR2 FQNEAQ (reference sequence). The CDR3 protein is CASSLDLGTQYF. CDR3 coding DNA: TGTGCCAGCAGCTTAGATCTAGGAACGCAGTATTTT. The full variable domain, in which reference TRBV7-9 and TRBJ2-3 provide the parts outside the CDR3, is DTGVSQNPRHKITKRGQNVTFRCDPISEHNRLYWYRQTLGQGPEFLTYFQNEAQLEKSRLLSDRFSAERPKGSFSTLEIQRTEQGDSAMYLCASSLDLGTQYFGPGTRLTVL.

This clonotype was picked up a small number of times. CDR3 region: CAWISPEDEQFF. Written as DNA, the CDR3 is TGTGCCTGGATTAGCCCGGAGGATGAGCAGTTCTTC. The chain combines TRBV30 with TRBJ2-1, with a tentative D call TRBD2 (5 bases). V lost 4 bases to trimming and J lost 8 bases, with 12 bases between them. Germline CDR1 reads GTSNPN; CDR2 reads SVGIG (reference sequence). The CDR3 is 12 amino acids. Full variable domain (missing parts from reference TRBV30 and TRBJ2-1): SQTIHQWPATLVQPVGSPLSLECTVEGTSNPNLYWYRQAAGRGLQLLFYSVGIGQISSEVPQNLSASRPQDRQFILSSKKLLLSDSGFYLCAWISPEDEQFFGPGTRLTVL.

This clonotype has only a few counts. With a much larger clone just one base away, this may be a read error. The CDR3 loop reads CATSDLHTEELFF. Here the CDR3 DNA reads TGTGCCACCAGTGATTTGCACACCGAGGAGCTGTTTTTT. This sequence joins TRBV24-1 and TRBJ2-2; D is uncertain. CDR1 and CDR2 (germline): KGHDR, SFDVKD. This CDR3 region has 13 residues.

This clonotype was seen a few times. The V call is TRBV4-1, the J call TRBJ2-5, with 7 bases that match TRBD1. Germline loops: CDR1 MGHRA, CDR2 YSYEKL. V trimming: 0 bases; J trimming: 5 bases; junction bases outside the gene matches: 12. The CDR3 sequence is 17 residues long. The CDR3 DNA sequence: TGCGCCAGCAGCCAAGATGAGGGGGCAAGGTTTTGGGAGACCCAGTACTTC. This codes for CASSQDEGARFWETQYF.

In this sample, this clonotype turned up many times. The chain couples TRBV28 to TRBJ2-5; 9 bases map to TRBD2. The CDR3 extends over 16 amino acids. CDR1 and CDR2 (germline): MDHEN, SYDVKM. The ends lost 4 bases at V and 5 bases at J; junction bases unmatched: 11. CDR3 bases: TGTGCCAGCAGTTCCACAGTACTAGCGGGTCTGGAGACCCAGTACTTC. Amino acid sequence: CASSSTVLAGLETQYF.

For this clonotype: A much larger clone sits a single nucleotide away, making a read error possible. V usage is TRBV12-3 or TRBV12-4 and J usage is TRBJ2-7; a weak D match, TRBD2 (6 bases). This CDR3 region has 12 residues. The CDR3 region has the DNA TGTGCCAGCAGTTCGGAGGGTTACGGGCAGTACTTC. It encodes CASSSEGYGQYF.

The genes are TRBV28 and TRBJ1-5; no reliable D call. Looked up from germline, CDR1 is MDHEN and CDR2 is SYDVKM. This CDR3 spans 18 amino acids. V dropped 5 bases and J dropped 0 bases, with 20 bases sitting between them. CDR3 sequence (DNA): TGTGCCAGCAGTCGACACGGATCCATCCTCTATAGCAATCAGCCCCAGCATTTT. As protein: CASSRHGSILYSNQPQHF.

As to this clonotype: Since a much larger clone is just one base distant, this may be a read error. CDR3 sequence: CASGGPLYQPQHF. The CDR3 DNA sequence: TGTGCCAGCGGTGGTCCCCTTTATCAGCCCCAGCATTTT. The rearrangement links TRBV6-4 to TRBJ1-5; D is unclear. The CDR3 has 13 residues. In germline, CDR1 is MRHNA, CDR2 SNTAGT. With 8 bases removed from V and 5 bases from J, the gap between germline ends came to 13 bases.

This clonotype was counted at least ten times. CDR3 protein: CATKDSQETQYF. The CDR3, as DNA: TGTGCCACCAAGGACAGCCAAGAGACCCAGTACTTC. The gene calls are TRBV28 and TRBJ2-5; weak D call: TRBD1 (6 bases). The CDR3 length is 12 residues. Germline V gene sequence: CDR1 MDHEN, CDR2 SYDVKM. Trimming cost V 10 bases and J 1 base, with 10 bases left between them.

This clonotype was recorded at least ten times. The chain carries TRBV7-7 and TRBJ2-7; perhaps TRBD1 as D (6 bases). The CDR3 extends over 13 amino acids. Trimming left V 3 bases short and J 5 bases short, with 11 bases between. Germline values: CDR1 SSHAT, CDR2 FNYEAQ (reference sequence). The CDR3 nucleotides are TGTGCCAGCAGCTTGGGCAGGGGCCACGAGCAGTACTTC. It yields the protein CASSLGRGHEQYF. The complete variable domain, with remaining parts taken from reference TRBV7-7 and TRBJ2-7, reads GAGVSQSPRYKVTKRGQDVTLRCDPISSHATLYWYQQALGQGPEFLTYFNYEAQPDKSGLPSDRFSAERPEGSISTLTIQRTEQRDSAMYRCASSLGRGHEQYFGPGTRLTVT.

Comments on this clonotype: Since a much larger clone is just one base distant, this may be a read error. The chain couples TRBV6-5 to TRBJ1-1; no clear D. CDR1 and CDR2 from the germline V gene are MNHEY and SVGAGI. The CDR3 has 16 residues. The CDR3 protein is CAGSYSRGLSQTEAFF. For the CDR3, the DNA is TGTGCCGGCAGTTACTCGAGAGGCCTTTCCCAGACTGAAGCTTTCTTT.

Note on this clonotype: This may arise from a read error, as a much more abundant clone is one base away. The V call is TRBV20-1, the J call TRBJ2-7, with 11 bases matching TRBD2. This CDR3 contains 14 residues. The germline CDR1 and CDR2 sequences are DFQATT and SNEGSKA (reference sequence). The DNA for the CDR3 is TGCAGTGCTAGACAACTAGCGGGAGAATACGAGCGGTACTTC. It specifies CSARQLAGEYERYF.

This clonotype was counted ten times or more. This chain joins TRBV6-5 and TRBJ1-5; D uncertain. The CDR3 contains 15 residues. Germline lookup yields CDR1 MNHEY and CDR2 SVGAGI. Trimming took 6 bases from V and 0 from J, leaving 12 bases between them. CDR3 bases: TGTGCCAGCAGCCCCGACCTAAATAGCAATCAGCCCCAGCATTTT. As protein: CASSPDLNSNQPQHF.

This clonotype came up once. Only one base separates this from a far larger clonotype, so it likely reflects a read error. CDR3 nucleotide sequence: TGTGCCAGCAGTCTGGACCGAACCTACAAGCAGTACTTC. Its protein is CASSLDRTYKQYF. The chain links TRBV28 to TRBJ2-7, with D uncertain. Germline V gene data show CDR1 as MDHEN and CDR2 as SYDVKM. The CDR3 runs 13 residues. Variable domain in full (rest from reference TRBV28 and TRBJ2-7): DVKVTQSSRYLVKRTGEKVFLECVQDMDHENMFWYRQDPGLGLRLIYFSYDVKMKEKGDIPEGYSVSREKKERFSLILESASTNQTSMYLCASSLDRTYKQYFGPGTRLTVT.

This clonotype was recorded many times. The chain employs TRBV12-3 or TRBV12-4 and TRBJ2-5, with 7 bases fitting TRBD1. CDR3 size: 14 residues. V lost 7 bases and J lost 2; bases outside the gene matches: 7. As DNA, the CDR3 is TGTGCCAGCAAAAATACAGGGGATCAAGAGACCCAGTACTTC. Translating it yields CASKNTGDQETQYF.

This rearrangement joins TRBV6-2 or TRBV6-3 to TRBJ2-7; the match to TRBD1 covers 7 bases. V trimming: 4 bases; J trimming: 2 bases; junction bases outside the gene matches: 8. Germline V CDR1 and CDR2: MNHEY, SVGEGT. The CDR3 sequence is 15 residues long. The CDR3 DNA follows: TGTGCCAGCAGTTTCTTGCAGGGGGACCCCTACGAGCAGTACTTC. The encoded protein is CASSFLQGDPYEQYF.